This T cell receptor beta chain is from a study of control samples from healthy donors and cancer patients (dated by TCRdb to about 2020). Concerning this clone: Its antigen has not been determined. No base quality information exists; no much larger clone differs at one position.

From cysteine to phenylalanine, the CDR3 is 16 amino acids long. The DNA shown is the 48-base CDR3, in frame from base 1. From V the trimming removes 1 base and from J it removes 2 bases, while the gene matches leave 3 bases of the junction unaccounted for. The germline V gene yields SGHRS for CDR1 and YFSETQ for CDR2. Receptor libraries were prepared by the immunoSEQ multiplex PCR assay. The immuneACCESS repertoire file appears here via TCRdb, limited to in-frame rearrangements. These files lack a portion of the clones; in checked studies, under half of the deficit traces to unresolved V genes, and the cause of the others is not known. Within this sample are 350,000 to 450,000 clones, with approximately 92% of them counted one time only. The top ten hold about 6.3% of the sample.

The chain links TRBV5-1 with TRBJ2-5, and 12 bases in between align with TRBD2. The sample comprised PBMCs. The clonotype was recovered from a man aged 40-50 years with head and neck cancer. The DNA sequence reads TGCGCCAGCAGCTTGCCGGGGACTAGCGGGCAAGAGACCCAGTACTTC. Protein translation: CASSLPGTSGQETQYF.